The present T cell receptor beta chain was sequenced within a study of blood T cells in healthy people across ages. Regarding this clonotype: Its target is not known.

Findings of the study overall: A greater number of naive CD4+ cells and higher diversity distinguished long-lived donors from aged donors. While age rose, TCR beta diversity per million T cells dropped in a roughly linear way. Unknown donor CMV status possibly confounded expanded clonotype changes.

Sample-barcoded 5' priming and a J-beta primer mix drove a second PCR of about 7 to 12 cycles. All samples yielded 2.5 million or more CDR3-containing paired-end reads. Each CDR3 protein gets one entry after TCRdb re-called the 5' RACE reads with MiXCR. The data show about 1.1 million distinct CDR3 sequences, with less than 45% seen just once and around 13% held by the top ten. The V gene end was trimmed by 2 bases and the J gene end by 3 bases; junction bases not matched to a gene: 5. The CDR3 extends over 15 amino acids. Looked up from germline, CDR1 is SGHRS and CDR2 is YFSETQ. The chain is built from TRBV5-1 and TRBJ1-2; 9 bases agree with TRBD1. This TCR came from a man aged 18 to 35 in good health. Sequenced material: blood. The CDR3 nucleotides read TGCGCCAGCAGCTTACGACAGGGGGTCCACTATGGCTACACCTTC. This encodes CASSLRQGVHYGYTF.